Detailed here is one T cell receptor (beta chain). Antigen unknown. The data are from a study of cytomegalovirus exposure and HLA in healthy donors. Study-wide findings and caveats: There were some public TCRs occurring in many donors, but most TCR sequences were rare. Researchers reported that three CMV-associated chains were confirmed in vitro as CMV antigen-specific. Later work found that TCR association rates differed between HLA loci; DRB1 had the most and HLA-C the fewest.

PCR employed 60 Vbeta and 13 Jbeta primers. The assay was immunoSEQ multiplex PCR, and TCRdb's table has in-frame clones only and misses some. The table shows 100,000 to 150,000 clones, with 55% to 75% occurring only once. The clonotype comes from a man aged 25 to 40 in good health and CMV-seronegative. Source material: PBMCs.

CDR3 nucleotide sequence: TGTGCCTGGAGTGTGGACCCGACAGGGGACCTAACCTTCGCGGGCTACACCTTC. Protein: CAWSVDPTGDLTFAGYTF. The V and J genes are TRBV30 and TRBJ1-2, with 8 bases lining up with TRBD1. Per the germline V gene, CDR1 is GTSNPN and CDR2 is SVGIG (reference sequence). The J segment lost 8 bases and the V segment lost 0 bases, leaving 20 bases of the junction unmatched. This CDR3 is built from 18 residues.